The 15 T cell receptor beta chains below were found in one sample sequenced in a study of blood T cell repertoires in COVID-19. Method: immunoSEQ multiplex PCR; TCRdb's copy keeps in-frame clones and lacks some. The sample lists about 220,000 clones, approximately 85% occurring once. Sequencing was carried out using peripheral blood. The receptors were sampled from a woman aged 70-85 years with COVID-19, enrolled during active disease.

In DNA, the CDR3 is TGTGCCAGCTCAGGACAGGGAGCCGTCGGGAACACTGAAGCTTTCTTT. Protein sequence: CASSGQGAVGNTEAFF. The chain is built from TRBV18 and TRBJ1-1; 8 bases fit TRBD1. Germline CDR1 is KGHSH and CDR2 is LQKENI. The V and J ends lost 5 bases and 1 base, in that order; junction bases with no gene match: 9. The CDR3 runs 16 residues.

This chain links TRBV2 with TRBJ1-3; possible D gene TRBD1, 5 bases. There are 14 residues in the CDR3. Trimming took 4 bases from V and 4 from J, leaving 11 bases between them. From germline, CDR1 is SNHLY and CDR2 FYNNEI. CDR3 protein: CASSVQGSGNTIYF. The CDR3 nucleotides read TGTGCCAGCAGTGTCCAGGGTTCCGGAAACACCATATATTTT.

The chain's CDR3 is CASSYSHRGSTEAFF. The CDR3 coding sequence is TGTGCCAGCAGTTACTCGCACAGGGGATCCACTGAAGCTTTCTTT. The rearrangement joins TRBV6-5 to TRBJ1-1, with TRBD1 matching 7 bases. V shed 0 bases, J shed 4 bases, and the junction held 5 bases outside the gene matches. Germline V gives CDR1 MNHEY, CDR2 SVGAGI. The length of the CDR3 is 15 residues.

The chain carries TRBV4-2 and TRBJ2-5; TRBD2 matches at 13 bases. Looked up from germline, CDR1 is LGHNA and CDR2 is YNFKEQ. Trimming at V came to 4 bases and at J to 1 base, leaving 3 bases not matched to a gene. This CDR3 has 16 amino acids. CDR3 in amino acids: CASSPRTSGSQETQYF. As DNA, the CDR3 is TGTGCCAGCAGCCCCAGGACTAGCGGGAGCCAAGAGACCCAGTACTTC.

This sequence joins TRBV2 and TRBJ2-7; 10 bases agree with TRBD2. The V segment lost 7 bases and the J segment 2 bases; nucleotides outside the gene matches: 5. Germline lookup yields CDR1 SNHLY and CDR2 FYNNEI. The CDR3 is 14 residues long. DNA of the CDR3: TGTGCCAGCAACCAAGCGGGAGGGGCCTACGAGCAGTACTTC. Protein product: CASNQAGGAYEQYF.

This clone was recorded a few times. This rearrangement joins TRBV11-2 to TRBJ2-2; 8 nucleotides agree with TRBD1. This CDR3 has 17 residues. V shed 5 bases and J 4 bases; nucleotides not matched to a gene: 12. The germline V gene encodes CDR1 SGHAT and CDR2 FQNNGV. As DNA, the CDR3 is TGTGCCAGCAGCACCTTTCTCAGGGGGCGGAGCACCGGGGAGCTGTTTTTT. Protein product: CASSTFLRGRSTGELFF.

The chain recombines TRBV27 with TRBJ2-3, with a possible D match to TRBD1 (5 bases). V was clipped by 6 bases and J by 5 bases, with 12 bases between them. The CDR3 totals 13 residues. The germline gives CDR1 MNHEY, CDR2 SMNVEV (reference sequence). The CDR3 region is CASRTDELDTQYF. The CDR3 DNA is TGTGCCAGCAGGACAGATGAGTTAGATACGCAGTATTTT.

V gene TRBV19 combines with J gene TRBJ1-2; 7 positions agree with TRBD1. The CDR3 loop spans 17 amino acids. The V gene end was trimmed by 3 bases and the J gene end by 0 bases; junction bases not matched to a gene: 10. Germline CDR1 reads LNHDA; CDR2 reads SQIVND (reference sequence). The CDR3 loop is CASSIIPGQATNYGYTF. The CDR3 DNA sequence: TGTGCCAGTAGTATCATCCCCGGACAGGCCACTAACTATGGCTACACCTTC.

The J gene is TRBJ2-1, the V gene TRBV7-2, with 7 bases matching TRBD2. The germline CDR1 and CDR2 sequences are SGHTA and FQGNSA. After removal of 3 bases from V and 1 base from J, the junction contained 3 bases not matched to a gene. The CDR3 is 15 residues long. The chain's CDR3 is CASSFVRGSYNEQFF. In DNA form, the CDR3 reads TGTGCCAGCAGCTTCGTGCGGGGGTCCTACAATGAGCAGTTCTTC.

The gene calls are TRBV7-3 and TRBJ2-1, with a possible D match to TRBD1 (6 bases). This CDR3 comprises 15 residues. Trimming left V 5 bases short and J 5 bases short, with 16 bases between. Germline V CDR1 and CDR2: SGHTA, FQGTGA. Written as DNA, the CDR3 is TGTGCCAGCAGCACCTCAGGGGCCGTCAACAATGAGCAGTTCTTC. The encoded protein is CASSTSGAVNNEQFF.

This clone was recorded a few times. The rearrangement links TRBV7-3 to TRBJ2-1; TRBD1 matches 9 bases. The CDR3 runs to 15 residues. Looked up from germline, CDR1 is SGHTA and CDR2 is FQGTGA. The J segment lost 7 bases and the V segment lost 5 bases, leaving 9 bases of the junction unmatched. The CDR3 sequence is CASSPGTGIFNEQFF. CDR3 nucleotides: TGTGCCAGCAGCCCCGGGACAGGGATATTTAATGAGCAGTTCTTC.

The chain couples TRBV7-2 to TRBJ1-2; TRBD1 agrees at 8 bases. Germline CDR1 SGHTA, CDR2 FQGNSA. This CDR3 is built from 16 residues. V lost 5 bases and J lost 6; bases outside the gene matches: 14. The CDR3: CASSVGGQGWRDGYTF. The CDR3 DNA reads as TGTGCCAGCAGCGTCGGCGGACAGGGATGGAGGGATGGCTACACCTTC.

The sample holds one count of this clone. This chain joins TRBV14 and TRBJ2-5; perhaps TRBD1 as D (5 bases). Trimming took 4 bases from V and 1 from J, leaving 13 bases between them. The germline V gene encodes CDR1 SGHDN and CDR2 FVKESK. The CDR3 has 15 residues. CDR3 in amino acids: CASSPLQGFQETQYF. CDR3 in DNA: TGTGCCAGCAGCCCCCTGCAGGGTTTCCAAGAGACCCAGTACTTC.

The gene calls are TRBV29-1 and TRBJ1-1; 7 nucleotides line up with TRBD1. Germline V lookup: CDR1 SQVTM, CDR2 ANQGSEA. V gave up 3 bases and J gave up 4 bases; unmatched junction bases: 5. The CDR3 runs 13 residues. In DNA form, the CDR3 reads TGCAGCGTTGATGGGTACAGGGGCACTGAAGCTTTCTTT. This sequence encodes CSVDGYRGTEAFF.

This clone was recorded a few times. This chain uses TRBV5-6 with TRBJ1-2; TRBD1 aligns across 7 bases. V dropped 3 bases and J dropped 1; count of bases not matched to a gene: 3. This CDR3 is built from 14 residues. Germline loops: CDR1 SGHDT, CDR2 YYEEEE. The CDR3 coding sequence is TGTGCCAGCAGCTCTAGACAGGGTAACTATGGCTACACCTTC. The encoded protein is CASSSRQGNYGYTF. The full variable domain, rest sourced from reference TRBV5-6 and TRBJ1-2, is DAGVTQSPTHLIKTRGQQVTLRCSPKSGHDTVSWYQQALGQGPQFIFQYYEEEERQRGNFPDRFSGHQFPNYSSELNVNALLLGDSALYLCASSSRQGNYGYTFGSGTRLTVV.